The clone carrying this TCR beta chain was picked up many times. This sample was included in a study of regulatory T cells in long-lasting Graves disease. Sample time point: persistent/refractory GD, antithyroid drugs over 5 years with positive TRAb. From RNA extracted from PBMCs, the TCR library was made. To make TCR beta libraries, researchers used iRepertoire HTBI primers and Arm-PCR of CDR3 regions. TCRdb passed the multiplex PCR reads through MiXCR, listing each CDR3 protein once. In the table there are nearly 350,000 distinct CDR3 sequences, 15% to 20% of which are singletons. V shed 0 bases and J shed 4 bases, with 12 bases lying between them. The V gene's germline CDR1 is DFQATT and CDR2 SNEGSKA (reference sequence). The length of the CDR3 is 14 residues.

This chain joins TRBV20-1 and TRBJ1-2; D gene uncertain. The sample in question was peripheral blood mononuclear cells (PBMCs), obtained when the disease was refractory, from a patient treated with antithyroid drugs. The clonotype originates from a female donor with Graves disease. CDR3 protein: CSARDGRVTYGYTF. The CDR3 coding sequence is TGCAGTGCTAGAGATGGGCGAGTCACCTATGGCTACACCTTC.